This T cell receptor beta chain was recorded in a study of cytomegalovirus exposure and HLA in healthy donors. Germline assignment: CDR1 SGHNT and CDR2 YENEEA. V was cut by 5 bases and J by 0 bases, with 7 bases left in between. The CDR3 consists of 13 residues. The PCR contained 60 Vbeta and 13 Jbeta primers. Sequencing used immunoSEQ multiplex PCR; TCRdb keeps in-frame clones, though not all of them. This sample's table reports 200,000 to 250,000 clones. The specimen was PBMCs. The chain couples TRBV11-3 to TRBJ1-1; D ambiguous. The TCR was taken from a girl aged 2-9 years in good health and CMV-seropositive. The CDR3 protein is CASSRGMNTEAFF. The DNA for the CDR3 is TGTGCCAGCAGCCGCGGGATGAACACTGAAGCTTTCTTT.